This is a list of T cell receptor beta chains from one sample in a study of shared T cell receptors in the human thymus. TCRdb keeps only in-frame clones here, not all; method: immunoSEQ multiplex PCR. There are 550,000 to 800,000 clones in the sample; approximately 85% occur only once, and 0.0095% to 0.013% lies in the top ten. The same data also contributed to another study, on human thymus T cells.

Sequenced: thymocytes. The source is a girl under three years old with a congenital heart defect. CDR3s include the opening cysteine and the closing phenylalanine or tryptophan. Fields, in order: J gene, V gene, CDR3 protein.

>TRBJ2-1|TRBV2
CASSRYEMPHNEQFF
>TRBJ1-1|TRBV5-4
CASRGGAEAFF
>TRBJ1-4|TRBV9
CASSEGGQGLTNEKLFF
>TRBJ2-7|TRBV27
CASSTRQGPFYEQYF
>TRBJ1-1|TRBV18
CASSPSGEYTEAFF
>TRBJ2-1|TRBV27
CASGPCGTSVRWDNEQFF
>TRBJ1-1|TRBV18
CASSPGPQGDGEAFF
>TRBJ1-3|TRBV6-5
CASIPGQGGNTIYF
>TRBJ1-1|TRBV5-4
CASSLGMLSTGGEVTEAFF
>TRBJ1-2|TRBV7-2
CASSPGGDIPNYGYTF
>TRBJ1-4|TRBV7-6
CASSSTGGTNEKLFF
>TRBJ2-3|TRBV27
CASSLQGQGPFVSLTDTQYF
>TRBJ1-6|TRBV28
CASSPIRSSYNSPLHF
>TRBJ1-5|TRBV19
CASSAKKGTGIGQPQHF
>TRBJ2-3|TRBV5-4
CASSLTSGEADTQYF
>TRBJ1-1|TRBV10-1
CASSGNPGGLNTEAFF
>TRBJ1-1|TRBV5-4
CASSLVGGGDTEAFF
>TRBJ1-5|TRBV27
CASSSGGGDQPQHF
>TRBJ1-1|TRBV18
CASSPLPHSRVEDTEAFF
>.|TRBV9
CASSVGTGGYTYEQYF